This record covers a single T cell receptor beta chain. The antigen remains undetermined. These data are taken from a study of regulatory T cells in long-lasting Graves disease. Building the TCR beta libraries relied on iRepertoire HTBI primers, and CDR3 regions underwent Arm-PCR. TCRdb reprocessed the multiplex PCR reads via MiXCR and lists one record per CDR3 protein. The profile shows about 620,000 distinct CDR3 sequences, roughly 15% of them singletons. Described time point: newly diagnosed GD, antithyroid drugs for less than 3 months. After RNA was extracted from PBMCs, the TCR library was made from it. V was trimmed by 0 bases and J by 2 bases, leaving 14 bases between them. The CDR3 has 15 amino acids. CDR1 and CDR2 (germline): GTSNPN, SVGIG (reference sequence). The study, taken as a whole, reports: Shared public clonotypes totalled 2,741 in persistent patients, compared with around 930 in new patients. Favored usage of TRBV28, TRBJ1-2 and TRBJ2-5 was recorded in persistent disease.

These same data were also listed under a study on T cells in Graves' hyperthyroidism and ophthalmopathy.

Source: peripheral blood mononuclear cells (PBMCs), taken at new diagnosis, from a patient treated with antithyroid drugs. The origin of this receptor is a woman aged 25 to 39 with Graves disease. This chain joins TRBV30 and TRBJ2-7, with D tentatively TRBD1 or TRBD2 (5 bases each). CDR3 region: CAWSVGGTTTYEQYF. CDR3 in DNA: TGTGCCTGGAGTGTCGGTGGGACCACAACCTACGAGCAGTACTTC.